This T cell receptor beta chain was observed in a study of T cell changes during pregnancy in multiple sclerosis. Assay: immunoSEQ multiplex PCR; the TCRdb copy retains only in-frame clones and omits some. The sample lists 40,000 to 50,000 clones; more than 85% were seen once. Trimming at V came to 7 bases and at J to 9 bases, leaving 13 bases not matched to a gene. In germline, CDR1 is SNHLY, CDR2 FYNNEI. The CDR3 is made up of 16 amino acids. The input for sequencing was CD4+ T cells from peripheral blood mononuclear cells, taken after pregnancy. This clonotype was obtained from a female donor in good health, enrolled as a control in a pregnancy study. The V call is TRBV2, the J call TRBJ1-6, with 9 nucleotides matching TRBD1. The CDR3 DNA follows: TGTGCCAGCACTAGAAAACAGGGGGCGCTTATTTCACCCCTCCACTTT. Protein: CASTRKQGALISPLHF.